The 10 T cell receptor beta chains below all came from one sample that was sequenced in a study of blood T cell repertoires in COVID-19. TCRdb's copy holds only in-frame clones and misses some; the assay was immunoSEQ multiplex PCR. The sample records roughly 440,000 clones, 88% being singletons. The sample taken for sequencing was peripheral blood. Receptors originate from a woman in her fifties or sixties with COVID-19, enrolled during active disease.

The V and J genes are TRBV15 and TRBJ1-6; 10 bases align to TRBD1. This CDR3 has 15 residues. The V gene's germline CDR1 is LNHNV and CDR2 YYDKDF (reference sequence). Unmatched junction bases numbered 4, after V lost 4 bases and J lost 7 bases. CDR3 sequence reads: CATSTWDRGNSPLHF. CDR3 in DNA: TGTGCCACCAGCACTTGGGACAGGGGAAATTCACCCCTCCACTTT.

This rearrangement joins TRBV4-2 to TRBJ2-1, with D maybe TRBD2 (5 bases). Germline assignment: CDR1 LGHNA and CDR2 YNFKEQ. V was shortened by 3 bases and J by 2 bases, with 17 bases between the two germline ends. The CDR3 contains 17 residues. CDR3 sequence reads: CASSQGLLALTYNEQFF. In nucleotides, the CDR3 is TGTGCCAGCAGCCAGGGTCTTCTAGCTTTAACCTACAATGAGCAGTTCTTC.

The genes are TRBV24-1 and TRBJ2-5; TRBD2 might be the D (5 bases). Germline lookup yields CDR1 KGHDR and CDR2 SFDVKD. This CDR3 is 15 amino acids long. The ends were cut back, 4 bases at V and 5 bases at J, with 16 bases in the middle. CDR3 sequence (DNA): TGTGCCACCAGTGAATCAAAAAAGGGAGTGGAGACCCAGTACTTC. Its protein product is CATSESKKGVETQYF.

The chain uses TRBV3-1 (or the pseudogene TRBV3-2) and TRBJ2-1, with 14 bases that match TRBD2. The CDR3 loop spans 13 amino acids. Germline V gene lookup returns CDR1 LGHDT and CDR2 YNNKEL (reference sequence). Trimming took 8 bases from V and 9 from J; bases not matched to a gene: 3. The CDR3 is CASATSGGAEQFF. The CDR3 DNA reads TGTGCCAGCGCGACTAGCGGGGGGGCTGAGCAGTTCTTC.

The chain employs TRBV6-5 and TRBJ2-2, with D tentatively TRBD2 (6 bases). The CDR3 extends over 15 amino acids. Looked up from germline, CDR1 is MNHEY and CDR2 is SVGAGI. Trimming pared 7 bases from V and 7 bases from J, leaving 19 bases between. CDR3 region: CASIGQVARGGELFF. Written as DNA, the CDR3 is TGTGCCAGCATCGGGCAGGTGGCGCGGGGCGGGGAGCTGTTTTTT.

This rearrangement joins TRBV5-6 to TRBJ1-1, with TRBD1 identical over 8 bases. Germline V gene sequence: CDR1 SGHDT, CDR2 YYEEEE. This CDR3 spans 14 amino acids. V trimming: 4 bases; J trimming: 3 bases; junction bases outside the gene matches: 5. CDR3 DNA sequence: TGTGCCAGCAGCGGCGGACAGGGTTACACTGAAGCTTTCTTT. It yields the protein CASSGGQGYTEAFF.

This clone was picked up one time. The chain joins TRBV28 to TRBJ2-4; perhaps TRBD2 as D (5 bases). V was shortened by 4 bases and J by 1 base, with 17 bases between the two germline ends. The length of the CDR3 is 17 residues. Germline V gene sequence: CDR1 MDHEN, CDR2 SYDVKM. The CDR3 loop is CASSSGSFRGAKNIQYF. The CDR3 DNA reads TGTGCCAGCAGTTCCGGGTCCTTCCGAGGGGCCAAAAACATTCAGTACTTC.

The V call is TRBV6-5, the J call TRBJ1-2, with D possibly TRBD1 on 6 matching bases. Trimming took 0 bases from V and 8 from J, leaving 13 bases between them. CDR3 length equals 14 residues. Germline-derived CDR1 and CDR2 are MNHEY and SVGAGI. CDR3 loop: CASSYSTGGVGYTF. CDR3 nucleotide sequence: TGTGCCAGCAGTTACTCGACGGGGGGCGTGGGCTACACCTTC.

CDR3 sequence (DNA): TGCGCCAGCAGCTTGGCCGGGAGTGGGACAGTCTACAATGAGCAGTTCTTC. It encodes CASSLAGSGTVYNEQFF. The chain is built from TRBV5-1 and TRBJ2-1; a weak D match, TRBD1 (7 bases). The CDR3 contains 17 residues. The germline V and J ends were trimmed by 0 bases and 3 bases, with 16 bases remaining between them. Germline V CDR1 and CDR2: SGHRS, YFSETQ.

This chain connects TRBV6-5 to TRBJ1-3, with D tentatively TRBD1 (5 bases). Germline-derived CDR1 and CDR2 are MNHEY and SVGAGI. The CDR3 loop spans 15 amino acids. The V gene lost 6 bases and the J gene lost 4 bases, with 16 bases spanning the gap. In DNA form, the CDR3 reads TGTGCCAGCAGACGGGGGGAGGCGACGGGAAACACCATATATTTT. Protein sequence: CASRRGEATGNTIYF.